This T cell receptor (beta chain) comes out of a study of T-cell memory formation after mild COVID-19. About the research overall: For the most part, TCR clusters were specific to one donor.

Study outcomes and limitations: Prior to infection, memory already included some responding clones, suggesting cross-reactive memory joined. While clones contracting from day 15 to 85 were balanced between CD4 and CD8, later expanders leaned CD4+.

This clonotype was counted a few times. The antigen is unknown. Researchers used 5'RACE with constant-segment primers to make TCR alpha and TCR beta cDNA libraries that carry sample barcodes and UMIs. In TCRdb, the 5' RACE reads were re-called with MiXCR into one record per CDR3 protein. The sample comprises about 120,000 distinct CDR3 sequences, around a sixth of which are singletons, and 11% to 15% rests with the top ten. The CDR3 is 13 amino acids. Germline V gives CDR1 LGHNA, CDR2 YNFKEQ. With 1 base clipped from V and 6 bases from J, the junction kept 3 bases outside the gene matches. The chain joins TRBV4-2 to TRBJ2-7; TRBD2 aligns across 7 bases. This TCR was recovered from an adult woman who had mild COVID-19 (a few samples of this study predate the infection). Cell type and time point are not known. The sequenced material came from PBMCs or a T cell subset sorted from them (not recorded which). CDR3 sequence: CASSQGLAGEQYF. The CDR3 DNA reads as TGTGCCAGCAGCCAAGGACTAGCAGGCGAGCAGTACTTC.